Below, 12 T cell receptor beta chains from the same sample are listed, as sequenced in a study of T cells in localized non-small cell lung cancer. TCRdb's copy holds only in-frame clones and misses some; the assay was immunoSEQ multiplex PCR. This table holds about 2,700 clones, about 28% found once. Material: lung tumor tissue, obtained before any cancer treatment. These receptors were obtained from a man between 40 and 69 years old with stage II squamous cell lung carcinoma.

This clone was seen only a few times. The chain couples TRBV6-8 to TRBJ1-3, with a weak D call TRBD1 (6 bases). The CDR3 is 15 amino acids. V dropped 2 bases and J dropped 0 bases, with 8 bases sitting between them. Germline V gene lookup returns CDR1 MNHGY and CDR2 SAAAGT. CDR3 in DNA: TGTGCCAGCAGTTACAGGGACAACTCTGGAAACACCATATATTTT. This gives the protein CASSYRDNSGNTIYF.

In this sample, this clone turned up a few times. The rearrangement links TRBV7-1 to TRBJ2-7; 7 nucleotides align to TRBD1. TRBV7-1 is annotated as an ORF whose role is uncertain. Trimming removed 8 bases from V and 6 bases from J; junction bases left unmatched: 10. This CDR3 has 13 amino acids. CDR3 nucleotides: TGTGCCAGCGGTACGACAGGGTTTAGCGAGCAGTACTTC. Amino acids: CASGTTGFSEQYF.

By share, this clone counts as large. The chain couples TRBV28 to TRBJ1-4, with a weak D call TRBD1 (5 bases). Per germline, CDR1 MDHEN and CDR2 SYDVKM. V was pared by 6 bases and J by 6 bases, with 17 bases between. This CDR3 has 15 amino acids. As DNA, the CDR3 is TGTGCCAGCAGAATCTTTGGGGCCGGGGATGAAAAACTGTTTTTT. It is translated as CASRIFGAGDEKLFF.

The chain links TRBV5-1 to TRBJ2-7; a possible D gene is TRBD2 (6 bases). Trimming took 2 bases from V and 0 from J, leaving 12 bases between them. The CDR3 covers 15 residues. Germline V gene data show CDR1 as SGHRS and CDR2 as YFSETQ. CDR3 residues: CASSFMASDSYEQYF. In DNA form, the CDR3 reads TGCGCCAGCAGCTTTATGGCTAGCGACTCCTACGAGCAGTACTTC.

The V and J genes are TRBV29-1 and TRBJ2-1; TRBD1 is a possible D gene (6 bases). Germline V gene lookup returns CDR1 SQVTM and CDR2 ANQGSEA. Trimming removed 0 bases from V and 0 bases from J, with 12 bases in between. The CDR3 consists of 16 residues. The CDR3 nucleotides are TGCAGCGTTGAAGACCCCGACAGGAGCTCCTACAATGAGCAGTTCTTC. As protein: CSVEDPDRSSYNEQFF.

This clone was counted only a few times. This chain connects TRBV28 to TRBJ1-4; 9 bases are a match to TRBD1. The V segment lost 9 bases and the J segment 5 bases; nucleotides outside the gene matches: 10. Germline V gives CDR1 MDHEN, CDR2 SYDVKM. This CDR3 region has 15 residues. CDR3 bases: TGTGCCAGTGGGGTAGGGACAGGGAACAATGAAAAACTGTTTTTT. Protein product: CASGVGTGNNEKLFF.

This chain uses TRBV14 with TRBJ1-1; tentatively, D is TRBD1 (5 bases). V was trimmed by 4 bases and J by 5 bases, leaving 14 bases between them. This CDR3 has 14 amino acids. Germline V gives CDR1 SGHDN, CDR2 FVKESK. For the CDR3, the DNA is TGTGCCAGCAGCCCCCGTTGGGGGGGAACTGAAGCTTTCTTT. This translates into CASSPRWGGTEAFF.

This clone showed up just a few times. This chain links TRBV29-1 with TRBJ1-2, with TRBD1 matching 7 bases. From germline, CDR1 is SQVTM and CDR2 ANQGSEA. There are 12 residues in the CDR3. V was pared by 7 bases and J by 7 bases, with 9 bases of the junction left unmatched. CDR3 sequence reads: CSDFGDSGGYTF. The CDR3 bases are TGCAGCGACTTCGGGGACAGTGGTGGCTACACCTTC.

This clone has just a few counts. The chain couples TRBV6-8 to TRBJ2-7; possibly TRBD1 for D (5 bases). The V and J ends lost 2 bases and 4 bases respectively, with 9 bases between them. Germline CDR1 is MNHGY and CDR2 is SAAAGT. This CDR3 has 13 residues. The DNA of the CDR3 is TGTGCCAGCAGTTACGGGGCTGCTTACGAGCAGTACTTC. This translates into CASSYGAAYEQYF.

Only a few counts were recorded for this clone. The chain uses TRBV11-3 and TRBJ2-2, with D possibly matching TRBD2 (6 bases). The length of the CDR3 is 14 residues. Germline CDR1 reads SGHNT; CDR2 reads YENEEA. The ends were cut back, 4 bases at V and 4 bases at J, with 10 bases in the middle. The CDR3 spells CASSSGLFTGELFF. CDR3 coding DNA: TGTGCCAGCAGCTCAGGACTATTCACCGGGGAGCTGTTTTTT.

V gene TRBV15 combines with J gene TRBJ1-3; the D gene is possibly TRBD1 (6 bases). The V end lost 4 bases, the J end lost 9 bases, and 16 bases lay between the germline ends. CDR1 and CDR2 from the germline V gene are LNHNV and YYDKDF (reference sequence). The CDR3 loop spans 14 amino acids. CDR3 in amino acids: CATSKKTGSGTIYF. The DNA for the CDR3 is TGTGCCACCAGCAAAAAAACAGGGTCTGGCACCATATATTTT.

The V and J genes are TRBV5-1 and TRBJ2-1; TRBD1 aligns across 10 bases. The CDR3 is 15 residues long. Germline assignment: CDR1 SGHRS and CDR2 YFSETQ. The J segment lost 5 bases and the V segment lost 0 bases, leaving 2 bases of the junction unmatched. The CDR3 region is CASSLEGTGDNEQFF. Here the CDR3 DNA reads TGCGCCAGCAGCTTGGAGGGGACAGGGGACAATGAGCAGTTCTTC.